Listed here are 9 T cell receptor beta chains from one sample, sequenced in a study of T cell changes during pregnancy in multiple sclerosis. The repertoire was sequenced with immunoSEQ multiplex PCR; TCRdb's copy has only in-frame clones and lacks some. Of fewer than 95,000 clones listed, about 94% are singletons. The source was peripheral blood, collected in the third trimester of pregnancy. The receptors were sampled from a female donor with multiple sclerosis, enrolled in a pregnancy study.

The gene calls are TRBV2 and TRBJ1-5; 8 positions agree with TRBD1. CDR1 and CDR2 from the germline V gene are SNHLY and FYNNEI. The CDR3 has 15 residues. The trim removed 1 base at V and 5 bases at J, leaving 4 bases unmatched. This CDR3 reads CASSEGQGADQPQHF. In DNA form, the CDR3 reads TGTGCCAGCAGTGAAGGTCAGGGGGCCGATCAGCCCCAGCATTTT.

V usage is TRBV5-6 and J usage is TRBJ2-1; TRBD1 agrees at 11 bases. Germline V CDR1 and CDR2: SGHDT, YYEEEE. The CDR3 has 15 amino acids. The trim removed 4 bases at V and 7 bases at J, leaving 7 bases unmatched. CDR3 nucleotide sequence: TGTGCCAGCAGCCCGGACAGGGGGCCGAGGAATGAGCAGTTCTTC. It specifies CASSPDRGPRNEQFF. Complete variable domain (other parts from reference TRBV5-6 and TRBJ2-1): DAGVTQSPTHLIKTRGQQVTLRCSPKSGHDTVSWYQQALGQGPQFIFQYYEEEERQRGNFPDRFSGHQFPNYSSELNVNALLLGDSALYLCASSPDRGPRNEQFFGPGTRLTVL.

The chain recombines TRBV28 with TRBJ2-7; 11 bases are a match to TRBD2. V was pared by 4 bases and J by 5 bases, with 10 bases of the junction left unmatched. The CDR3 extends over 16 amino acids. The germline CDR1 and CDR2 sequences are MDHEN and SYDVKM. CDR3 sequence (DNA): TGTGCCAGCAGTTCCCTAAGGATAGCGGGAGGGGACGAGCAGTACTTC. It is translated as CASSSLRIAGGDEQYF.

The rearrangement links TRBV5-6 to TRBJ2-7; 8 bases fit TRBD2. CDR1 is SGHDT, CDR2 YYEEEE, per germline. The CDR3 length is 17 residues. V shed 1 base, J shed 3 bases, and the junction held 12 bases outside the gene matches. CDR3: CASSLRVSGTRIYEQYF. DNA for the CDR3: TGTGCCAGCAGCTTGCGGGTCTCCGGGACTAGGATCTACGAGCAGTACTTC.

The chain links TRBV10-3 to TRBJ1-2; TRBD1 aligns across 8 bases. Germline loops: CDR1 ENHRY, CDR2 SYGVKD. CDR3 size: 15 residues. The ends lost 2 bases at V and 4 bases at J; junction bases unmatched: 6. The CDR3 region is CAISEGPTGAYGYTF. The CDR3 DNA sequence: TGTGCCATCAGTGAGGGTCCGACAGGGGCCTATGGCTACACCTTC.

The J gene is TRBJ2-7, the V gene TRBV5-1; weak D call: TRBD1 (6 bases). The germline V gene has CDR1 SGHRS and CDR2 YFSETQ. V lost 0 bases and J 2 bases, leaving 12 bases between the germline ends. The CDR3 has 15 amino acids. DNA for the CDR3: TGCGCCAGCAGCTTGGTGGCAGGGGCCCCCTACGAGCAGTACTTC. This sequence encodes CASSLVAGAPYEQYF.

This clone came up a few times. The chain recombines TRBV27 with TRBJ1-1, with a weak D call TRBD1 (5 bases). The CDR3 is 15 amino acids. Germline CDR1 and CDR2: MNHEY and SMNVEV (reference sequence). The ends were cut back, 0 bases at V and 5 bases at J, with 13 bases in the middle. CDR3 bases: TGTGCCAGCAGTTTATCAACCCCCCGGGGGACTGAAGCTTTCTTT. It specifies CASSLSTPRGTEAFF.

This clone showed up just once. This chain joins TRBV5-1 and TRBJ2-1, with 10 bases aligning to TRBD1. CDR1 and CDR2 (germline): SGHRS, YFSETQ. Trimming removed 4 bases from V and 2 bases from J; junction bases left unmatched: 3. The CDR3 runs to 15 residues. The CDR3 is CASSPGQGAYNEQFF. CDR3 bases: TGCGCCAGCAGCCCTGGACAGGGGGCCTACAATGAGCAGTTCTTC.

The J gene is TRBJ2-7, the V gene TRBV4-3; D is possibly TRBD1 (5 bases). The CDR3 sequence is 14 residues long. Per the germline V gene, CDR1 is LGHNA and CDR2 is YSLEER. Trimming removed 2 bases from V and 3 bases from J, with 11 bases in between. Here the CDR3 reads CASSQRSQGYEQYF. CDR3 DNA sequence: TGCGCCAGCAGCCAAAGGAGTCAGGGCTACGAGCAGTACTTC.